This T cell receptor beta chain was recovered during a study of vaccination and CD4 T cells after COVID-19. For the study at large: Six males and four females, two of them Hispanic, were enrolled as convalescents. Cells received overlapping spike peptides from SARS-CoV-2, HCoV-NL63, HCoV-OC43 and HCoV-229E as stimulation. Controls used CEFX viral epitopes (positive), HIV-1 Nef peptides (negative), or no peptide. General study results and limits: The great majority, 304 of 307 vaccine-specific clones, proved spike mono-reactive in convalescent patients.

As to this clonotype: Its target is unknown.

Treatment given: roughly 10-day PBMC culture with coronavirus spike peptide pools or control peptides (ViraFEST assay). CDR1 is GTSNPN and CDR2 is SVGIG in the germline V gene (reference sequence). The CDR3 runs 14 residues. Germline trimming cut 3 bases from V and 3 bases from J; bases unmatched to any gene: 5. CD4+ T cells that had been cultured provided DNA sequenced with the Oncomine TCR Beta short-read assay. TCRdb reanalysed the PCR reads using MiXCR and keeps one entry per CDR3 protein. The profile shows 9,000 to 15,000 distinct CDR3 sequences, approximately 53% of them singletons. This TCR came from a human donor who had recovered from COVID-19. The V and J genes are TRBV30 and TRBJ2-1; 7 bases are shared with TRBD2. Sequencing was done on a sample of CD4+ T cells from blood, cultured in vitro. CDR3 loop: CAWRGTSDYNEQFF. CDR3 bases: TGTGCCTGGAGGGGTACTAGCGACTACAATGAGCAGTTCTTC.